The entry below gives a single T cell receptor (beta chain) sequence along with its context. This CDR3 region has 13 residues. V trimming: 5 bases; J trimming: 5 bases; junction bases outside the gene matches: 3. Per germline, CDR1 SGHTA and CDR2 FQGNSA. This sample was included in a study of blood T cell repertoires in COVID-19. The wider study: COVID-19 samples, acute and convalescent, were from the United States, Italy and Spain.

The authors' processing: Estimated nucleated cell counts came from reference gene primer amplification. The table came from immunoSEQ multiplex PCR; TCRdb's copy has only in-frame clones and leaves some out. V and J calls plus clone size are reproduced from that table; the DNA served to infer D and trimming. The sample has approximately 70,000 clones, 65% to 85% seen once. The sequence came from a man older than 75 with active or convalescent COVID-19. Sample: peripheral blood. The J gene is TRBJ1-5, the V gene TRBV7-2; TRBD1 matches 7 bases. CDR3 residues: CASSNDRDQPQHF. DNA for the CDR3: TGTGCCAGCAGCAATGACAGGGATCAGCCCCAGCATTTT.